A single sample is the source of the 14 T cell receptor beta chains below, sequenced in a study of beta chain features in type 1 diabetes. Since all of the isolated RNA was reverse transcribed, expressed TCRB transcripts were what got sequenced. Data came from immunoSEQ multiplex PCR; TCRdb stores just in-frame clones and leaves some out. The table shows more than 150,000 clones, with around 10% occurring only once. Input material: central memory CD4+ T cells from blood. These receptors came from a man aged 18 to 30 in good health.

A few counts support this clone. V usage is TRBV2 and J usage is TRBJ2-7; D may be TRBD1 (5 bases). There are 11 residues in the CDR3. Germline loops: CDR1 SNHLY, CDR2 FYNNEI. Trimming took off 6 bases at V and 4 bases at J, with 7 bases between the two ends. CDR3 sequence: CASSRVYEQYF. The CDR3 DNA reads TGTGCCAGCAGCAGGGTTTACGAGCAGTACTTC.

This clone was observed at least ten times. This chain uses TRBV30 with TRBJ2-7, with D perhaps TRBD2 (6 bases). In germline, CDR1 is GTSNPN, CDR2 SVGIG (reference sequence). Trimming removed 4 bases at V and 1 base at J, with 14 bases between. The CDR3 is 14 residues long. The CDR3 is CAWMEGSSSYEQYF. CDR3 DNA sequence: TGTGCCTGGATGGAGGGCAGCTCTTCCTACGAGCAGTACTTC. The full variable domain, rest sourced from reference TRBV30 and TRBJ2-7, is SQTIHQWPATLVQPVGSPLSLECTVEGTSNPNLYWYRQAAGRGLQLLFYSVGIGQISSEVPQNLSASRPQDRQFILSSKKLLLSDSGFYLCAWMEGSSSYEQYFGPGTRLTVT.

This rearrangement joins TRBV7-2 to TRBJ2-5; no clear D gene. Trimming took 7 bases from V and 2 from J, leaving 14 bases between them. The CDR3 totals 14 residues. The germline CDR1 and CDR2 sequences are SGHTA and FQGNSA. The CDR3 reads CASNKRSLQETQYF. As DNA, the CDR3 is TGTGCCAGCAACAAACGATCACTGCAAGAGACCCAGTACTTC.

This clone was found a few times. The CDR3 coding sequence is TGTGCCACCAGCAGAGTTAATCAGCCCCAGCATTTT. Its translation: CATSRVNQPQHF. The rearrangement uses TRBV15 and TRBJ1-5; D is uncertain. There are 12 residues in the CDR3. From germline, CDR1 is LNHNV and CDR2 YYDKDF (reference sequence). Trimming removed 1 base at V and 4 bases at J, with 2 bases between. The full variable domain, its missing parts supplied by reference TRBV15 and TRBJ1-5, is DAMVIQNPRYQVTQFGKPVTLSCSQTLNHNVMYWYQQKSSQAPKLLFHYYDKDFNNEADTPDNFQSRRPNTSFCFLDIRSPGLGDTAMYLCATSRVNQPQHFGDGTRLSIL.

This CDR3 is CASNQGLAGGDEQFF. The CDR3 nucleotides are TGCGCCAGCAACCAAGGACTAGCGGGAGGTGATGAGCAGTTCTTC. This sequence joins TRBV5-1 and TRBJ2-1; 14 bases fit TRBD2. V gave up 6 bases and J gave up 8 bases; unmatched junction bases: 7. From germline, CDR1 is SGHRS and CDR2 YFSETQ. CDR3 size: 15 residues.

This chain uses TRBV29-1 with TRBJ1-1; D gene ambiguous. CDR3 size: 14 residues. Between the trimmed V and J ends, which lost 4 bases and 4 bases, there was a span of 16 bases. The germline V gene encodes CDR1 SQVTM and CDR2 ANQGSEA. Here the CDR3 DNA reads TGCAGCGTTGGAGATCAAGTTCGAGTCACTGAAGCTTTCTTT. This sequence encodes CSVGDQVRVTEAFF.

The chain couples TRBV14 to TRBJ2-5; 9 nucleotides agree with TRBD1. The V and J ends lost 4 bases and 9 bases, in that order; junction bases with no gene match: 9. CDR1 and CDR2 (germline): SGHDN, FVKESK. The CDR3 consists of 14 residues. CDR3 nucleotide sequence: TGTGCCAGCAGCCCCCGAACTACAGGGGGCCCCCAGTACTTC. This sequence encodes CASSPRTTGGPQYF.

This chain links TRBV4-2 with TRBJ1-4; maybe TRBD1 (5 bases). The CDR3 contains 15 residues. Germline-derived CDR1 and CDR2 are LGHNA and YNFKEQ. The germline V and J ends were trimmed by 1 base and 7 bases, with 13 bases remaining between them. DNA for the CDR3: TGTGCCAGCAGCCAAGTAGGTCAGGGAAGTGAAAAACTGTTTTTT. Residues: CASSQVGQGSEKLFF.

This clone was recorded a few times. This CDR3 is also generated by other DNA sequences in the sample. This rearrangement joins TRBV18 to TRBJ1-5; 9 nucleotides line up with TRBD1. V was clipped by 3 bases and J by 7 bases; unmatched bases: 1. This CDR3 spans 13 amino acids. Per the germline V gene, CDR1 is KGHSH and CDR2 is LQKENI. CDR3 loop: CASSPGQGQPQHF. The DNA for the CDR3 is TGTGCCAGCTCACCGGGACAGGGCCAGCCCCAGCATTTT.

Ten or more counts support this clone. The genes are TRBV2 and TRBJ2-1; D not certain. Germline CDR1 is SNHLY and CDR2 is FYNNEI. This CDR3 has 12 residues. V dropped 6 bases and J dropped 10 bases, with 13 bases sitting between them. DNA for the CDR3: TGTGCCAGCAGGCGGATACAACGCGAGCAGTTCTTC. Translated: CASRRIQREQFF. Supplemented by reference TRBV2 and TRBJ2-1, the full variable domain reads EPEVTQTPSHQVTQMGQEVILRCVPISNHLYFYWYRQILGQKVEFLVSFYNNEISEKSEIFDDQFSVERPDGSNFTLKIRSTKLEDSAMYFCASRRIQREQFFGPGTRLTVL.

The gene calls are TRBV29-1 and TRBJ1-5, with 7 positions matching TRBD1. CDR1 and CDR2 (germline): SQVTM, ANQGSEA. This CDR3 contains 13 residues. J was trimmed by 3 bases and V by 7 bases; bases with no gene match: 6. In DNA, the CDR3 is TGCAGCGCTCCGGGACAGTACAATCAGCCCCAGCATTTT. Its translation: CSAPGQYNQPQHF.

This clone was recorded a few times. The rearrangement links TRBV7-2 to TRBJ2-7; 12 bases are shared with TRBD2. This CDR3 contains 16 residues. J lost 3 bases, V lost 0 bases, and 3 bases had no gene match. Germline values: CDR1 SGHTA, CDR2 FQGNSA. CDR3 region: CASSLAPTSGSYEQYF. CDR3 bases: TGTGCCAGCAGCTTAGCGCCGACTAGCGGGAGCTACGAGCAGTACTTC.

This clone was detected a few times. This chain uses TRBV7-9 with TRBJ2-7, with 10 bases lining up with TRBD2. The V and J ends lost 5 bases and 1 base, in that order; junction bases with no gene match: 11. This CDR3 spans 17 amino acids. The V gene's germline CDR1 is SEHNR and CDR2 FQNEAQ (reference sequence). The CDR3 reads CASSPPSAGGLSYEQYF. The CDR3 coding sequence is TGTGCCAGCAGCCCCCCCTCAGCGGGGGGGTTATCCTACGAGCAGTACTTC.

The chain joins TRBV29-1 to TRBJ1-1; 8 positions agree with TRBD1. Germline V CDR1 and CDR2: SQVTM, ANQGSEA. Trimming cost V 7 bases and J 2 bases; bases outside gene matches: 6. The CDR3 sequence is 13 residues long. The CDR3 loop reads CSGIDRGNTEAFF. CDR3 nucleotides: TGCAGCGGGATAGACAGGGGTAACACTGAAGCTTTCTTT.